This T cell receptor beta chain was sequenced during a study of blood T cell repertoires in COVID-19 (dated by TCRdb to 2018 to 2020). The study in broad terms: Samples from collaborators originated in the United States, Italy and Spain and spanned both the acute and convalescent phases of COVID-19. Sample metadata almost always included a de-identified subject ID, COVID-19 status, age in years and sex. A freely available public database, intended as a resource for researchers studying the immune response to SARS-CoV-2, is where the repertoires were released. Where available, HLA class I and class II types were obtained from metadata supplied by the sample provider rather than from assay-based typing. The material from the prospective study consisted of cDNA or gDNA derived from T cells, B-cell-depleted T cells, or PBMCs. Deeply sampled blood TCRbeta repertoires from subjects exposed to, actively infected with, or recovered from COVID-19 were included in the dataset. The samples were drawn from the first 160 participants of the ongoing ImmuneRACE study and from 950 to 1,500 subjects provided by 6 global collaborators.

Overall results and qualifications from the work: How much clinical and demographic metadata was included differed by source and by participant, and the metadata was provided uncurated.

About this clone: Its antigen remains undetermined. Base qualities are not at hand, and no much larger clone is one base apart.

The germline V and J ends show losses of 3 bases and 4 bases respectively, and no gene match explains 7 bases of the junction. According to the germline V gene, CDR1 reads SGHDT and CDR2 reads YYEEEE. The CDR3 runs 14 residues from the cysteine to the phenylalanine. Of the read, only the CDR3 DNA is kept; its 42 bases are in frame from base 1. TCRbeta CDR3 regions were amplified from genomic DNA by means of the immunoSEQ Assay, a bias-controlled multiplex PCR. The study's processing was this. Within the assay, amplification of reference gene primers was used to estimate how many nucleated cells each sample contained. Sequence reads were collapsed and filtered to measure the absolute abundance of every unique TCRbeta CDR3 rearrangement. For each sample, productive Simpson clonality was calculated as the square root of Simpson's diversity index over productive rearrangements. Imported from immuneACCESS, the table was reduced by TCRdb to in-frame sequences with V and J called. These copies leave out some clones; in studies compared against another copy, an unresolved V gene accounts for under half, and the cause of the remainder is not known. That table furnishes V, J and clone size, whereas the DNA furnished D and trimming. The sample table contains around 260,000 clones; only one count was recorded for roughly 91% of them. Jointly, the top ten make up more than 0.75% of the sample.

The collaborating institutions used their own protocols to collect whole blood in K2EDTA tubes. Collaborator samples were shipped for TCRbeta analysis as frozen whole blood, isolated PBMCs, or DNA extracted from either sample type. Sequencing used peripheral blood. Rearrangement joined TRBV5-6 to TRBJ2-7, and 7 junction bases match TRBD2. This receptor was taken from a man aged 30 to 39 with acute or convalescent COVID-19. In nucleotide form, the sequence is TGTGCCAGCAGCTCACAGACCGGGGGGTACGAGCAGTACTTC. It codes for CASSSQTGGYEQYF. The full variable domain, with segments outside the CDR3 supplied by the reference TRBV5-6 and TRBJ2-7 proteins, appears as DAGVTQSPTHLIKTRGQQVTLRCSPKSGHDTVSWYQQALGQGPQFIFQYYEEEERQRGNFPDRFSGHQFPNYSSELNVNALLLGDSALYLCASSSQTGGYEQYFGPGTRLTVT.